This T cell receptor (beta chain) was captured in a study of metastatic and nonmetastatic thyroid tumors. In its sample, this clone was seen many times. Per the study methods: CDR3 differences across clinicopathological groups were used to build a distant-metastasis classifier for papillary thyroid cancer. TCRdb re-clonotyped the PCR reads through MiXCR. The V and J calls shown here were made by TCRdb, not taken from the authors' results. The table includes over 10,000 clones, approximately 23% detected once. Thyroid surgery had not been preceded by any treatment in any patient. The CDR3 is 17 amino acids. After removal of 0 bases from V and 4 bases from J, the junction contained 9 bases not matched to a gene. Germline loops: CDR1 SNHLY, CDR2 FYNNEI.

Sequencing input: adjacent normal tissue. V gene TRBV2 combines with J gene TRBJ1-5, with 7 bases that match TRBD1. The TCR comes from a female donor with papillary thyroid cancer or a benign thyroid nodule (not recorded which). Some clones in this sample may be carry-over from other donors' samples. The CDR3 region is CASSEAPEGARNQPQHF. The DNA for the CDR3 is TGTGCCAGCAGTGAAGCGCCTGAGGGGGCTAGAAATCAGCCCCAGCATTTT. Looking up the rest from reference TRBV2 and TRBJ1-5 gives the full variable domain: EPEVTQTPSHQVTQMGQEVILRCVPISNHLYFYWYRQILGQKVEFLVSFYNNEISEKSEIFDDQFSVERPDGSNFTLKIRSTKLEDSAMYFCASSEAPEGARNQPQHFGDGTRLSIL.